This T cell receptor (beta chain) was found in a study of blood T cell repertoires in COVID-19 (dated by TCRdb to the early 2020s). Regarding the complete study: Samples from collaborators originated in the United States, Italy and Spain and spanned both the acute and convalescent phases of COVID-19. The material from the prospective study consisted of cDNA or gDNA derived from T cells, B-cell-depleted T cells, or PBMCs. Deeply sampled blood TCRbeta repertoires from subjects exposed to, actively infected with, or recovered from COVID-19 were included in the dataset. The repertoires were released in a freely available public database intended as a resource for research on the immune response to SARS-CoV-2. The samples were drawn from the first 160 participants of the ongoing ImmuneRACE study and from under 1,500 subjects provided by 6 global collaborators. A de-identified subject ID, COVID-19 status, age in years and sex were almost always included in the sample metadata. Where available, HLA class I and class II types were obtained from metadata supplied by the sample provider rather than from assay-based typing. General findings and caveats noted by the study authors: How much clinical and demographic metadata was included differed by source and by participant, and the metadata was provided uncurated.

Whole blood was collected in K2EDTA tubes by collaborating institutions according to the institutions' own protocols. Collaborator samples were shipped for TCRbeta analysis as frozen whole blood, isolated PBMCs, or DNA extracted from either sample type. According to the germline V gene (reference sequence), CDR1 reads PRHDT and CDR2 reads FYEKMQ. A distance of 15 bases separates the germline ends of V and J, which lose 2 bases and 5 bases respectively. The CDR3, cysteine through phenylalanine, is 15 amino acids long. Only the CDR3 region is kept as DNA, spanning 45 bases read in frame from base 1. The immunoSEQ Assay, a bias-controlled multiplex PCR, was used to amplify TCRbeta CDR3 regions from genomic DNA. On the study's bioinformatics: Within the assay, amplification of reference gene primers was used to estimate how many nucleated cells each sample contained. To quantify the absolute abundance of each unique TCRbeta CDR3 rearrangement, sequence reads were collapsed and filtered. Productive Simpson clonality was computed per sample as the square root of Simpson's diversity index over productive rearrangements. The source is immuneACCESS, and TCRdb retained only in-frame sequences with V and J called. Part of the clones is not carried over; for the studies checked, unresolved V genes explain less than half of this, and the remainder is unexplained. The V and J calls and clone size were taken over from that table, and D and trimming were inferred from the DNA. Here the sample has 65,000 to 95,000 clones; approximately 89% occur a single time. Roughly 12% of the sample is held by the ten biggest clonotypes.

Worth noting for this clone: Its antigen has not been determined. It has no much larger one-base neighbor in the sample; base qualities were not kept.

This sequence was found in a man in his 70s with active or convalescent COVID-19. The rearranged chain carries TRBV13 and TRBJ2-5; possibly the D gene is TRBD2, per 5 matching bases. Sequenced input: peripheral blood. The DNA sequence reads TGTGCCAGCAGCTTAAGGGTCGGGGTAGGGGAGACCCAGTACTTC. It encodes CASSLRVGVGETQYF.